The 18 T cell receptor beta chains listed next were all sequenced from one sample in a study of cytomegalovirus exposure and HLA in healthy donors. The PCR was carried out with 60 Vbeta primers and 13 Jbeta primers. The assay was immunoSEQ multiplex PCR, and TCRdb's table has in-frame clones only and misses some. The table includes 160,000 or so clones, roughly 70% detected once. The sample taken for sequencing was PBMCs. These receptors all come from a young woman in good health and CMV-seronegative.

CDR3 loop: CASSPGTGVYEKLFF. DNA for the CDR3: TGTGCCAGCTCACCAGGCACAGGGGTATATGAAAAACTGTTTTTT. The chain employs TRBV18 and TRBJ1-4; 7 bases align to TRBD1. CDR1 is KGHSH, CDR2 LQKENI, per germline. The CDR3 spans 15 residues. V dropped 2 bases and J dropped 6; count of bases not matched to a gene: 6.

The chain carries TRBV27 and TRBJ2-2; TRBD2 aligns across 7 bases. Germline-derived CDR1 and CDR2 are MNHEY and SMNVEV (reference sequence). The V segment lost 6 bases and the J segment 7 bases; nucleotides outside the gene matches: 11. The CDR3 runs to 15 residues. The CDR3 DNA is TGTGCCAGCAGCCGAATCAGCGGGAAGATCGGGGAGCTGTTTTTT. Protein product: CASSRISGKIGELFF.

The CDR3 region has the DNA TGTGCCAGCAGCCCCGGGACAGGGAGAACCTACGAGCAGTACTTC. As protein: CASSPGTGRTYEQYF. The V call is TRBV7-6, the J call TRBJ2-7, with 9 bases lining up with TRBD1. The germline V gene encodes CDR1 SGHVS and CDR2 FNYEAQ. The CDR3 is 15 residues long. V lost 5 bases and J lost 2; bases outside the gene matches: 7.

The gene calls are TRBV18 and TRBJ2-1; 9 bases agree with TRBD2. This CDR3 region has 15 residues. The V and J ends lost 3 bases and 4 bases, in that order; junction bases with no gene match: 4. The germline V gene has CDR1 KGHSH and CDR2 LQKENI. The CDR3 nucleotides read TGTGCCAGCTCACCTCTTGGACTAGCGTACAATGAGCAGTTCTTC. Its translation: CASSPLGLAYNEQFF.

The sample holds a few counts of this clone. The chain employs TRBV15 and TRBJ1-1; D not certain. V lost 0 bases and J 4 bases, leaving 6 bases between the germline ends. Germline V gene sequence: CDR1 LNHNV, CDR2 YYDKDF (reference sequence). This CDR3 is built from 13 residues. The CDR3 DNA sequence: TGTGCCACCAGCAGAGATTTGCGCACTGAAGCTTTCTTT. Translating it yields CATSRDLRTEAFF.

This chain joins TRBV6-1 and TRBJ2-7; tentative D call: TRBD2 (5 bases). Trimming took 3 bases from V and 6 from J, leaving 18 bases between them. The CDR3 spans 15 residues. Germline V CDR1 and CDR2: MNHNS, SASEGT. DNA of the CDR3: TGTGCCAGCAGTGAGGTACGACAAATAAGCGGCGAGCAGTACTTC. It specifies CASSEVRQISGEQYF.

The chain combines TRBV4-1 with TRBJ2-1; 9 bases line up with TRBD2. This CDR3 has 11 residues. The junction had 0 bases not matched to a gene; V was cut back by 3 bases and J by 12 bases. Germline loops: CDR1 MGHRA, CDR2 YSYEKL. The CDR3 here is CASSQGLAQFF. Here the CDR3 DNA reads TGCGCCAGCAGCCAGGGACTAGCGCAGTTCTTC.

This clone has just one count. The J gene is TRBJ1-5, the V gene TRBV19, with 8 positions matching TRBD1. The CDR3 is made up of 15 amino acids. CDR1 and CDR2 (germline): LNHDA, SQIVND (reference sequence). The ends lost 3 bases at V and 4 bases at J; junction bases unmatched: 5. CDR3 amino acids: CASSIQGALNQPQHF. The CDR3 nucleotides are TGTGCCAGTAGTATTCAGGGGGCTTTGAATCAGCCCCAGCATTTT.

On this clone itself: The same CDR3 is also encoded by other DNA sequences in this sample. The chain combines TRBV4-1 with TRBJ2-7, with TRBD1 identical over 8 bases. The CDR3 consists of 14 residues. V shed 1 base, J shed 3 bases, and the junction held 2 bases outside the gene matches. Germline values: CDR1 MGHRA, CDR2 YSYEKL. The CDR3 region is CASSQGRGLYEQYF. In nucleotides, the CDR3 is TGCGCCAGCAGCCAAGGCAGGGGGCTCTACGAGCAGTACTTC.

CDR3 coding DNA: TGTGCCAGTAGTGCCTGGACAGGGAAGAACACTGAAGCTTTCTTT. Protein: CASSAWTGKNTEAFF. This chain joins TRBV19 and TRBJ1-1, with 8 bases fitting TRBD1. This CDR3 is built from 15 residues. Germline V gene lookup returns CDR1 LNHDA and CDR2 SQIVND (reference sequence). The ends lost 5 bases at V and 1 base at J; junction bases unmatched: 6.

The chain employs TRBV30 and TRBJ2-7; 7 bases are shared with TRBD1. The CDR3 length is 14 residues. Germline V gene data show CDR1 as GTSNPN and CDR2 as SVGIG (reference sequence). The junction had 6 bases not matched to a gene; V was cut back by 2 bases and J by 2 bases. The CDR3 here is CAWSPIDRAYEQYF. The DNA of the CDR3 is TGTGCCTGGAGTCCTATCGACAGGGCCTACGAGCAGTACTTC.

The chain combines TRBV5-1 with TRBJ2-1; 9 nucleotides line up with TRBD1. The germline V gene encodes CDR1 SGHRS and CDR2 YFSETQ. J was trimmed by 4 bases and V by 2 bases; bases with no gene match: 4. CDR3 size: 15 residues. The CDR3 sequence: CASSLTGGKYNEQFF. CDR3 DNA: TGCGCCAGCAGCTTAACAGGGGGCAAATACAATGAGCAGTTCTTC. The full variable domain, in which reference TRBV5-1 and TRBJ2-1 provide the parts outside the CDR3, is KAGVTQTPRYLIKTRGQQVTLSCSPISGHRSVSWYQQTPGQGLQFLFEYFSETQRNKGNFPGRFSGRQFSNSRSEMNVSTLELGDSALYLCASSLTGGKYNEQFFGPGTRLTVL.

The chain combines TRBV30 with TRBJ1-1; D is possibly TRBD1 (5 bases). Trimming took 1 base from V and 1 from J, leaving 7 bases between them. Germline CDR1 and CDR2: GTSNPN and SVGIG (reference sequence). The CDR3 consists of 13 residues. The DNA of the CDR3 is TGTGCCTGGAGTGGTGGGGCGAACACTGAAGCTTTCTTT. It encodes CAWSGGANTEAFF.

This rearrangement joins TRBV5-4 to TRBJ1-1; no clear D gene. This CDR3 has 13 residues. Trimming stripped 2 bases from V and 0 bases from J, with 5 bases between. Germline V gives CDR1 SGHNT, CDR2 YYREEE (reference sequence). This chain's CDR3 is CASSFNMNTEAFF. DNA for the CDR3: TGTGCCAGCAGCTTTAACATGAACACTGAAGCTTTCTTT.

This clone has just a few counts. V usage is TRBV4-2 and J usage is TRBJ2-3; a weak D match, TRBD2 (6 bases). The CDR3 sequence is 14 residues long. The V gene's germline CDR1 is LGHNA and CDR2 YNFKEQ. V gave up 0 bases and J gave up 9 bases, with 13 bases separating them. The chain's CDR3 is CASSQDQEGGTQYF. CDR3 nucleotides: TGTGCCAGCAGCCAAGATCAGGAGGGCGGCACGCAGTATTTT.

In nucleotides, the CDR3 is TGTGCCAGTAGTATAGGGTGGGAGGAACAGATAATAAGCAATCAGCCCCAGCATTTT. It encodes CASSIGWEEQIISNQPQHF. The J gene is TRBJ1-5, the V gene TRBV19; D call uncertain. The V and J ends lost 1 base and 1 base respectively, with 20 bases between them. There are 19 residues in the CDR3. The germline V gene has CDR1 LNHDA and CDR2 SQIVND (reference sequence).

The chain uses TRBV5-1 and TRBJ2-1; D possibly corresponds to TRBD1 (6 bases). Trimming shortened V by 4 bases and J by 2 bases, and 19 bases separated the two germline ends. Germline lookup yields CDR1 SGHRS and CDR2 YFSETQ. The CDR3 consists of 17 residues. The CDR3 coding sequence is TGCGCCAGCAGCCTCCAGGGGCCCGCTGTCCCCTACAATGAGCAGTTCTTC. Its protein product is CASSLQGPAVPYNEQFF. Supplemented by reference TRBV5-1 and TRBJ2-1, the full variable domain reads KAGVTQTPRYLIKTRGQQVTLSCSPISGHRSVSWYQQTPGQGLQFLFEYFSETQRNKGNFPGRFSGRQFSNSRSEMNVSTLELGDSALYLCASSLQGPAVPYNEQFFGPGTRLTVL.

The CDR3 region is CASSSSGRGETQYF. DNA of the CDR3: TGTGCCAGCAGTTCTAGCGGGAGGGGGGAGACCCAGTACTTC. This sequence joins TRBV28 and TRBJ2-5; 12 bases are a match to TRBD2. V gave up 4 bases and J gave up 5 bases; unmatched junction bases: 2. CDR1 is MDHEN and CDR2 is SYDVKM in the germline V gene. The CDR3 runs 14 residues.